The source of this TCR beta chain is a study of blood T cell repertoires in COVID-19. Background on the study: COVID-19 samples from acute and convalescent phases originated in the United States, Italy and Spain. PBMCs, B-cell-depleted T cells, or T cells provided the cDNA or gDNA that made up the material.

Participants spanned ages about 18 to 90 years and resided in around 25 US areas. Each participant's cohort was designated according to participant-reported clinical history. Germline V CDR1 and CDR2: LGHNT, FRNRAP. The CDR3 totals 15 residues. Trimming removed 0 bases from V and 4 bases from J, with 12 bases in between. The table came from immunoSEQ multiplex PCR; TCRdb's copy has only in-frame clones and leaves some out. The sample consists of roughly 190,000 clones, about 85% of them appearing once. The source of this sequence is a woman in her twenties or thirties who had recovered from COVID-19. The source material was PBMCs or T cells enriched from blood (not recorded which). The chain carries TRBV12-5 and TRBJ1-2, with D possibly matching TRBD1 (6 bases). The CDR3 loop reads CASGLVPGASYGYTF. In nucleotides, the CDR3 is TGTGCTAGTGGTTTGGTACCAGGGGCGAGCTATGGCTACACCTTC.